The present TCR beta chain was sequenced within a study of T cell repertoires in cytomegalovirus infection. The overall study: CMV infection plus the matching HLA type was flagged by public TCR beta signatures.

Germline lookup yields CDR1 SGHVS and CDR2 FNYEAQ. The germline V and J ends were trimmed by 7 bases and 3 bases, with 12 bases remaining between them. The CDR3 covers 13 residues. TCRdb re-analysed the reads in MiXCR, keeping a single row per CDR3 protein. In the table there are approximately 220,000 distinct CDR3 sequences, approximately 38% of which are singletons. Study-wide results and caveats: Clonotype analysis showed dominance of the ex vivo response by HLA-C-restricted CMV-specific TCR beta clonotypes.

Turning to this clonotype: Its antigen remains unknown.

The sequencing here drew on CD8+ T cells from cultured PBMCs, taken from culture after CMV antigen stimulation. The TCR originated in a human donor in good health (CMV status not recorded). Some clones in this sample may be carry-over from other donors' samples. The rearrangement links TRBV7-6 to TRBJ2-5; a possible D gene is TRBD2 (5 bases). CDR3 coding DNA: TGTGCCAGCACCTGGTGGCGGGAAGAGACCCAGTACTTC. This sequence encodes CASTWWREETQYF. The full variable domain, with the rest looked up from reference TRBV7-6 and TRBJ2-5, is GAGVSQSPRYKVTKRGQDVALRCDPISGHVSLYWYRQALGQGPEFLTYFNYEAQQDKSGLPNDRFSAERPEGSISTLTIQRTEQRDSAMYRCASTWWREETQYFGPGTRLLVL.